The sequence of this TCR beta chain was determined in a study of blood T cell repertoires in COVID-19. In the study overall: Both acute and convalescent COVID-19 samples were obtained from the United States, Italy and Spain. From T cells, B-cell-depleted T cells, or PBMCs came the material, which was cDNA or gDNA.

This table comes from immunoSEQ multiplex PCR, and its TCRdb copy is limited to in-frame clones, with some not included. The data show roughly 240,000 clones, about 90% seen once. The CDR3 covers 15 residues. Germline V CDR1 and CDR2: MDHEN, SYDVKM. V lost 5 bases and J 5 bases, leaving 18 bases between the germline ends. The chain uses TRBV28 and TRBJ1-1; D is uncertain. This clonotype was sampled from a man aged 50-59 years who had been exposed to COVID-19. The sample consisted of PBMCs or T cells enriched from blood (not recorded which). CDR3 amino acids: CASSRPGSTNTEAFF. The CDR3 nucleotides read TGTGCCAGCAGTAGACCCGGGAGCACGAATACTGAAGCTTTCTTT.